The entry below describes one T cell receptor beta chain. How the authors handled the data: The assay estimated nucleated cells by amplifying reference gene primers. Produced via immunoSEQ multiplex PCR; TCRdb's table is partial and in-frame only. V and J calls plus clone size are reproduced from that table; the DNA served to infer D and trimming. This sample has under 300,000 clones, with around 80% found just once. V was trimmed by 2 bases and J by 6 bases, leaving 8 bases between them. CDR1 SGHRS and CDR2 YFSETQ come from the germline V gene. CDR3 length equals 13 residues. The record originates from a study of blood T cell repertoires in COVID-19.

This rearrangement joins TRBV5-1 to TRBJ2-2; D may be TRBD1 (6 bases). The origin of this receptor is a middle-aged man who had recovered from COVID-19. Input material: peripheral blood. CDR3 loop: CASSLQGPGELFF. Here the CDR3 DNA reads TGCGCCAGCAGCTTACAGGGTCCCGGGGAGCTGTTTTTT.